The 19 T cell receptor beta chains given below trace back to one sample, sequenced in a study of shared clonotypes between healthy human individuals. Here immunoSEQ multiplex PCR was the method, and the copy in TCRdb shows in-frame clones only, minus some. The sample holds 1,100,000 or so clones; about 84% are singletons and the top ten take approximately 0.5%. Source material: memory CD4+ T cells from PBMCs. Subset reported: CD45RA-negative fraction. These receptors originate from a man between 18 and 29 years old in good health. Some clones in this sample may be carry-over from other donors' samples.

This clone was detected only a few times. A much larger clone sits a single nucleotide away, making a read error possible. The same CDR3 is also encoded by other DNA sequences in this sample. The genes are TRBV7-9 and TRBJ1-1, with D perhaps TRBD1 (5 bases). This CDR3 comprises 14 residues. In germline, CDR1 is SEHNR, CDR2 FQNEAQ (reference sequence). V lost 3 bases, J lost 1 base, and 9 bases lay in between. This CDR3 reads CASSLGGTNTEAFF. The CDR3 DNA sequence: TGTGCCAGCAGCTTGGGAGGGACGAACACTGAAGCTTTCTTT.

The chain employs TRBV2 and TRBJ2-1; D is unresolved. The length of the CDR3 is 14 residues. V was trimmed by 6 bases and J by 2 bases, leaving 11 bases between them. CDR1 is SNHLY and CDR2 is FYNNEI in the germline V gene. The CDR3 protein is CASSNGLTYNEQFF. CDR3 DNA sequence: TGTGCCAGCAGCAACGGCCTGACCTACAATGAGCAGTTCTTC.

The chain is built from TRBV6-1 and TRBJ2-3; 9 bases line up with TRBD2. Germline CDR1 and CDR2: MNHNS and SASEGT. V trimming: 4 bases; J trimming: 2 bases; junction bases outside the gene matches: 13. The CDR3 has 18 residues. The CDR3 loop is CASSVALPTSGYTDTQYF. CDR3 coding DNA: TGTGCCAGCAGTGTGGCCCTCCCGACTAGCGGATACACAGATACGCAGTATTTT.

The gene calls are TRBV5-1 and TRBJ2-1; TRBD1 matches 7 bases. V lost 2 bases to trimming and J lost 7 bases; unmatched junction nucleotides: 9. CDR3 size: 15 residues. Germline lookup yields CDR1 SGHRS and CDR2 YFSETQ. The CDR3 bases are TGCGCCAGCAGCTTATATGGGACAGAGAGGAATGAGCAGTTCTTC. Its protein is CASSLYGTERNEQFF.

As DNA, the CDR3 is TGTGCCAGCAGCTTTGGTTCGGGCCGAAGAACACCCTACGAGCAGTACTTC. Encoded protein: CASSFGSGRRTPYEQYF. The V gene is TRBV11-2, the J gene TRBJ2-7; D gene unclear. Germline V gives CDR1 SGHAT, CDR2 FQNNGV. The length of the CDR3 is 17 residues. V shed 3 bases and J shed 2 bases, with 20 bases lying between them.

V is TRBV30 and J is TRBJ2-1, with 9 bases aligning to TRBD2. This CDR3 has 13 amino acids. V dropped 2 bases and J dropped 6; count of bases not matched to a gene: 2. Germline V gene lookup returns CDR1 GTSNPN and CDR2 SVGIG (reference sequence). The CDR3 nucleotides are TGTGCCTGGAGTAGAGCGGGAGGCAATGAGCAGTTCTTC. It codes for CAWSRAGGNEQFF.

J is TRBJ1-5 and V is TRBV28; tentatively, D is TRBD1 (6 bases). Trimming took off 6 bases at V and 3 bases at J, with 15 bases between the two ends. Germline values: CDR1 MDHEN, CDR2 SYDVKM. CDR3 size: 15 residues. For the CDR3, the DNA is TGTGCCAGCAGGGGGAGGGGGATCATCAATCAGCCCCAGCATTTT. This sequence encodes CASRGRGIINQPQHF.

The V call is TRBV7-2, the J call TRBJ2-7; 8 nucleotides agree with TRBD2. V was pared by 5 bases and J by 2 bases, with 5 bases of the junction left unmatched. The CDR3 runs 14 residues. Per the germline V gene, CDR1 is SGHTA and CDR2 is FQGNSA. This CDR3 is CASSRLALAYEQYF. Written as DNA, the CDR3 is TGTGCCAGCAGCCGACTAGCGTTGGCCTACGAGCAGTACTTC.

The CDR3 reads CASSSIGRFSDGYTF. As DNA, the CDR3 is TGTGCCAGCAGTTCCATAGGGAGGTTCAGCGATGGCTACACCTTC. The chain carries TRBV27 and TRBJ1-2, with no clear D. Germline V CDR1 and CDR2: MNHEY, SMNVEV (reference sequence). This CDR3 has 15 residues. Trimming removed 4 bases from V and 6 bases from J, with 18 bases in between.

The chain links TRBV2 to TRBJ2-1; TRBD1 matches 7 bases. CDR3 size: 13 residues. The germline CDR1 and CDR2 sequences are SNHLY and FYNNEI. V dropped 8 bases and J dropped 5; count of bases not matched to a gene: 6. Here the CDR3 reads CASLRGLNNEQFF. CDR3 sequence (DNA): TGTGCCAGCCTAAGGGGGCTCAACAATGAGCAGTTCTTC.

This clone has just a few counts. The rearrangement joins TRBV18 to TRBJ2-1, with a weak D call TRBD2 (6 bases). V shed 8 bases and J shed 12 bases, with 29 bases lying between them. The germline CDR1 and CDR2 sequences are KGHSH and LQKENI. The CDR3 length is 16 residues. CDR3 coding DNA: TGTGCCAGCACCAGCGGGTCGACTGGAAGAGTGGCTTGGCAGTTCTTC. The encoded protein is CASTSGSTGRVAWQFF.

The chain joins TRBV29-1 to TRBJ1-3, with no clear D. With 2 bases removed from V and 2 bases from J, the gap between germline ends came to 4 bases. Germline V lookup: CDR1 SQVTM, CDR2 ANQGSEA. This CDR3 has 12 amino acids. The CDR3 protein is CSVEYPGNTIYF. CDR3 nucleotide sequence: TGCAGCGTTGAATACCCTGGAAACACCATATATTTT.

The chain carries TRBV30 and TRBJ2-7; D not certain. The length of the CDR3 is 11 residues. Germline lookup yields CDR1 GTSNPN and CDR2 SVGIG (reference sequence). Trimming shortened V by 5 bases and J by 3 bases, and 8 bases separated the two germline ends. The CDR3 here is CAWSIDYEQYF. The DNA for the CDR3 is TGTGCCTGGTCAATAGACTACGAGCAGTACTTC. Together with reference TRBV30 and TRBJ2-7, the CDR3 gives the full variable domain: SQTIHQWPATLVQPVGSPLSLECTVEGTSNPNLYWYRQAAGRGLQLLFYSVGIGQISSEVPQNLSASRPQDRQFILSSKKLLLSDSGFYLCAWSIDYEQYFGPGTRLTVT.

The V and J genes are TRBV2 and TRBJ2-2; the match to TRBD1 covers 7 bases. V gave up 6 bases and J gave up 4 bases; unmatched junction bases: 11. CDR3 size: 16 residues. The germline V gene has CDR1 SNHLY and CDR2 FYNNEI. The CDR3 reads CASSLTGTALTGELFF. CDR3 nucleotide sequence: TGTGCCAGCAGCCTCACCGGGACAGCACTCACCGGGGAGCTGTTTTTT.

This chain uses TRBV7-2 with TRBJ1-4; D is possibly TRBD1 (5 bases). Germline V gene sequence: CDR1 SGHTA, CDR2 FQGNSA. Trimming stripped 4 bases from V and 8 bases from J, with 14 bases between. The CDR3 spans 14 residues. The CDR3 region is CASSSGGVGEKLFF. DNA for the CDR3: TGTGCCAGCAGCTCGGGGGGGGTTGGCGAAAAACTGTTTTTT.

V and J are TRBV7-9 and TRBJ2-5; D gene ambiguous. The germline gives CDR1 SEHNR, CDR2 FQNEAQ (reference sequence). This CDR3 has 14 amino acids. The V end was cut by 2 bases, the J end by 1 base, with 8 bases between. CDR3 sequence reads: CASSLNQLQETQYF. The CDR3 DNA reads as TGTGCCAGCAGCTTAAACCAGCTCCAAGAGACCCAGTACTTC.

The genes are TRBV28 and TRBJ1-2; D is unresolved. The germline gives CDR1 MDHEN, CDR2 SYDVKM. The germline V and J ends were trimmed by 6 bases and 8 bases, with 16 bases remaining between them. This CDR3 spans 13 amino acids. This chain's CDR3 is CASSSASSVGYTF. CDR3 nucleotides: TGTGCCAGCAGCTCGGCGAGTTCGGTAGGCTACACCTTC.

By proportion, this clone is medium-sized. V gene TRBV7-2 combines with J gene TRBJ1-2; no reliable D call. Trimming pared 5 bases from V and 4 bases from J, leaving 8 bases between. The CDR3 runs 12 residues. CDR1 is SGHTA, CDR2 FQGNSA, per germline. In DNA, the CDR3 is TGTGCCAGCAGCGCGGGGATCTATGGCTACACCTTC. Its protein is CASSAGIYGYTF. Full variable domain (remainder filled in from reference TRBV7-2 and TRBJ1-2): GAGVSQSPSNKVTEKGKDVELRCDPISGHTALYWYRQSLGQGLEFLIYFQGNSAPDKSGLPSDRFSAERTGGSVSTLTIQRTQQEDSAVYLCASSAGIYGYTFGSGTRLTVV.

The chain joins TRBV7-2 to TRBJ2-3; 10 bases agree with TRBD1. J lost 1 base, V lost 1 base, and 2 bases had no gene match. The CDR3 covers 16 residues. In germline, CDR1 is SGHTA, CDR2 FQGNSA. The CDR3 protein is CASSLGTGGGTDTQYF. DNA of the CDR3: TGTGCCAGCAGCTTAGGGACAGGGGGGGGCACAGATACGCAGTATTTT.